This TCR beta chain was obtained from a study of blood T cells in healthy people across ages (dated by TCRdb to the mid-2010s). Regarding the study in general: In model experiments, template switching captured about one uniquely barcoded TCR beta cDNA molecule for every two T cells. Donors of different ages were randomly distributed across sequencing lanes to avoid experimental bias. The donors were split into four age groups: young (average around 16 years), middle-aged (roughly 39), aged (over 55) and long-lived (roughly 86). The study analyzed two additional independent replicas of 1 million unique cDNA reads from the same blood draw for two donors, one aged 18 to 29 and one aged 80 or older. Age-related changes in TCR beta repertoire diversity were measured in the study by deep sequencing normalized with unique cDNA molecular identifiers. Overall study outcomes, separate from this receptor: Because the CMV infection status of the donors was unknown, age-related changes in expanded clonotypes may potentially have been confounded. Observed TCR beta diversity per million T cells fell roughly linearly with age, and a significant reduction was already apparent by age roughly 41. Estimates of total diversity based on one million sequenced T cells were considered lower bounds and underestimates. Since profiling was done on bulk unsorted PBMCs, naive and antigen-experienced compartments could not be conclusively compared. Observed TCR beta diversity correlated strongly with the percentage of naive T cells measured by flow cytometry. Compared with the aged group, the long-lived group had more naive CD4+ T cells, fewer expanded clones and increased TCR diversity, a pattern suggesting age selection.

Donors were approximately 42 systemically healthy Caucasian individuals from Russia aged roughly 6 to 100 years. Roughly 10 milliliters of peripheral blood were drawn from each donor into EDTA-treated Vacutainer tubes. Ficoll-Paque density-gradient centrifugation was used to isolate PBMCs, with at least 7 million obtained per sample. Trizol reagent was used to extract total RNA from the PBMCs, yielding at least 5 micrograms per sample. Naive CD45RAhigh/CD27high T cell percentages were measured by flow cytometry on a PBMC aliquot from every donor. The germline V gene provides CDR1 MDHEN and CDR2 SYDVKM. From the cysteine through the phenylalanine, the CDR3 covers 13 amino acids. The DNA shown is the 39-base CDR3, in frame from base 1. A distance of 10 bases separates the germline ends of V and J, which lose 7 bases and 2 bases respectively. The protocol used for the library was 5' RACE. Sequencing was carried out with an Illumina HiSeq 2500. A second PCR of roughly 6 to 12 cycles was performed with a sample-barcoded 5' primer and a J-beta primer mix. A unique molecular identifier was introduced onto each TCR beta cDNA molecule by a template-switch 5' adaptor carrying 12 random nucleotides. Each sample yielded at least 2.5 million CDR3-containing paired-end reads. All of the RNA was converted into first-strand cDNA using the Mint cDNA synthesis kit, with a TRBC-specific oligonucleotide serving as the primer. After uracil-DNA glycosylase treatment, a first 18-cycle PCR used universal primers M1SS and BC2_uni_R on all cDNA. In the authors' own workflow: For normalization, 1 million high-quality reads were randomly selected from each sample, with every read carrying a distinct molecular identifier. Instead of being binned into consensus sequences, reads that shared molecular identifiers were thrown out. MiTCR, run with a Q25 quality threshold and the strictest error-elimination algorithm, handled CDR3 identification, clonotype clustering and error correction. A nonparametric unseen species model with Euler transformation was used to estimate a lower bound on total TCR beta diversity. The public reads were run again by TCRdb, first through fastp at Q25 and then through MiXCR, and only productive beta chains were kept. A single entry per CDR3 protein holds the most common genes and DNA from its merged rows. The V and J calls come from TCRdb's annotation, not from the publication. The sample profile shows roughly 2 million distinct CDR3 sequences; 49% of them were found once. The ten largest clones capture approximately 2.1% of the sample.

Worth noting for this clonotype: Its antigen specificity is not known. Per-nucleotide qualities are absent, and no much larger clonotype sits a single base away.

Material: blood. This sequence was found in a middle-aged woman in good health. The chain couples TRBV28 to TRBJ2-3; the D segment cannot be called with confidence. The DNA sequence reads TGTGCCAGCAAAACCCCGTCCACAGATACGCAGTATTTT. Its coded protein is CASKTPSTDTQYF.